This TCR beta chain was identified during a study of cytomegalovirus exposure and HLA in healthy donors (dated by TCRdb to the late 2010s). Regarding the research as a whole: In an earlier analysis of under 600 of the donors, 250 to 350 Gb of sequence data and 90 million to 120 million unique TCR beta sequences from about 179 million T cells were reported. The number of donors typed differed by locus, with 629-630 for A, B, C, DRB1 and DQB1, 522 for DQA1, over 600 for DPA1, and some 440 for DPB1. The study aimed to test whether cataloging public T cell receptors could reveal signatures of past pathogen exposure. Among about 390 genotyped donors of the cohort, an average of approximately 240,000 unique TCR beta nucleotide sequences were sequenced per donor, roughly 20% of them non-productive. Of the roughly 400 genotyped donors, 80% to 90% were placed in the genetic ancestry cluster associated with self-reported Caucasian donors. The study profiled the T cell repertoires of hundreds of subjects by immunosequencing and related them to cytomegalovirus serostatus. Approximately 300 gigabases of sequencing data and roughly 90 million unique TCR sequences were included in an early release covering about 600 HLA-typed donors. A later genetic analysis used genome-wide SNP genotypes for about three fifths of the 666 donors, treating that subset as a discovery cohort. Because of strong linkage in the cohort, five DR-DQ haplotypes were treated as single units for association and clustering. A later analysis re-examined previously published TCR beta repertoires from roughly 720 donors and added high-resolution HLA genotyping to investigate patterns of TCR occurrence. To predict cytomegalovirus infection status, the study brought together high-throughput TCR immunosequencing, statistical association of individual TCRs with disease status, and machine learning. All discovery cohort repertoires had been generated on a single sequencing platform. Along with the roughly 700-subject first cohort, a separate validation cohort of over a hundred different subjects was used. In an earlier analysis of several hundred of the donors, high-throughput TCR beta sequencing was used to judge whether each TCR beta V gene segment behaved as functional or pseudogenic. Rather than using new phenotypic data, the later analysis identified candidate immune exposures from TCR beta sequences and from how often those sequences occurred across donors. Donor age, sex, ethnicity and CMV serostatus were compiled together with the repertoire data. Class I and class II HLA loci were covered by the typing at four-digit resolution. Summary of the overall study and its limitations: Only TCR beta chains were sequenced in this cohort, and the absence of alpha or paired-chain data limited detectable features. V-gene and J-gene trimming of TCR beta chains was associated with a missense DCLRE1C variant in a later genetic analysis, and the association was replicated in an independent cohort. Most TCR sequences were seen in very few donors, while some public TCRs were found in many individuals. A later analysis found that most CMV-associated TCR beta chains appeared HLA-restricted, with HLA associations seemingly driven largely by CMV exposure. When HLA alleles, especially DR and DQ, strongly co-occurred, TCR associations were difficult to assign to individual alleles. In the study, roughly 160 TCR beta chains were listed as associated with cytomegalovirus. Compared with the approximately 670-donor mean, donors in an Asian-associated ancestry cluster had fewer N-insertions in productive TCRs, according to a later genetic analysis. The sequencing pipeline was judged likely to have produced a cluster of highly shared sequence variants as a technical artifact. Roughly uniform sequencing depth across donors was assumed in presence/absence analyses, although this assumption may not hold. A later analysis reported that several top co-occurrence clusters appeared linked to parvovirus B19, influenza, CMV and Epstein-Barr virus. Because some donors lacked HLA typing at each locus, the association tests relied only on the typed subset. In a later analysis, the rate of TCR association differed among HLA loci, with DRB1 alleles having the most associated TCRs and HLA-C alleles having the fewest. A further reported finding was that TCR beta sequences accurately predicted the HLA-A and HLA-B alleles for most subjects in the first cohort. In a later analysis, HLA-associated TCR beta chains were found to be more clonally expanded and to have lower generation probabilities than equally common non-associated chains. At a false discovery rate of 0.05, a later analysis linked under 20,000 TCR beta sequences to specific HLA alleles. A few of the identified cytomegalovirus-associated TCR beta chains were confirmed in vitro to be specific for cytomegalovirus antigens. Broadly in line with IMGT annotations, most TCR beta V segments showed up in productive rearrangements about 90% or about 30% of the time in an earlier analysis of under 700 of the donors. The classifier was reported to diagnose cytomegalovirus status with high specificity and sensitivity in both the original and validation cohorts. CMV serostatus was the only immune exposure information available for the cohort. The earlier analysis of almost 600 of the donors excluded some 15 rarely observed V segments, including chromosome 9 orphons, because counts were too low. Correlated functional status among segregating V segments might be attributable to linkage disequilibrium, but an unknown experimental factor could not be ruled out. The authors suggested that the approach could potentially be extended to other disease states and immunological phenotypes. Some IMGT-functional V segments, including TRBV6-2 and TRBV6-3, could not be distinguished by the 87-base-pair reads and were therefore excluded.

The cohort comprised 710 or so healthy bone marrow donors. At the time of sampling, every cohort member was nominally healthy, though immune exposures that went unrecorded were likely present. The donor was CMV seronegative and belonged to the group of 350 to 400 seronegative cohort members. A peripheral blood sample was provided by each donor, and peripheral blood mononuclear cells were used for TCR beta sequencing. Genomic DNA extraction from the blood cell samples was performed with the Qiagen DNeasy Blood Extraction Kit. CDR1 SNHLY and CDR2 FYNNEI are derived from the germline V gene. The CDR3 runs 14 amino acids, cysteine and phenylalanine included. Only the CDR3 DNA stays, 42 bases, in frame from base 1. Relative to germline, V is 7 bases shorter and J is 7 bases shorter, with 16 bases between their ends. Libraries were made using the immunoSEQ multiplex PCR assay. For the multiplex PCR, a mixture combining 60 forward primers for TCR Vbeta segments and 13 reverse primers for TCR Jbeta segments was used. A multiplex PCR assay on genomic DNA amplified the CDR3 region of rearranged TCR beta genes. The Illumina HiSeq System was used to sequence the amplified TCR beta libraries as 87-base-pair reads. The study's own analysis went as follows. A later analysis tallied 75 million to 85 million unique TCR beta chains across the approximately 670 repertoires, and 10 million to 11 million of those chains were shared by two or more donors. A nearest-neighbor algorithm error-corrected the raw reads and collapsed the reads into unique sequences, merging closely related sequences to remove PCR and sequencing errors. V, D and J gene segments were assigned by aligning CDR3 sequences to IMGT reference sequences. For a sequence to be retained, a match of at least six nucleotides to both a V gene segment and a J gene segment was required. Rearrangements were classified as productive when the CDR3 lacked stop codons and remained in frame with V and J, and all other rearrangements were classified as non-productive. Following IMGT convention, CDR3 was defined as the stretch from the second conserved V-encoded cysteine up to the conserved J-encoded phenylalanine. The earlier analysis of around 640 of the donors excluded sequences that lacked an unambiguous match to a single V gene segment. An earlier analysis of several hundred of the donors called V segments functional above 56.7% productive rearrangements and segregating when the between-donor standard deviation exceeded 5%. A statistical classification framework was developed to diagnose cytomegalovirus status using the catalog of TCR beta chain sequences. In a later analysis, V and J genes were assigned by comparing TCR nucleotide sequences against IMGT/GENE-DB human TR gene sequences. In a later analysis, CDR3 sequences and most-parsimonious VDJ recombination scenarios were assigned using the TCRdist pipeline. In a later analysis, each TCR beta chain was defined by its CDR3 amino acid sequence together with its V-gene family, and reads without a unique V-gene family were excluded. As a way to deal with suspected cross-contamination and a sequencing artifact, a later analysis dropped approximately 570 nucleotide sequences that were highly shared and had low generation probability. In a later analysis, a clonal expansion index for each public chain was calculated from normalized within-repertoire ranks of inferred template counts. In a later analysis, generation probabilities were computed with a VDJ recombination model fitted to out-of-frame rearrangements, and the resulting probabilities were checked against IGoR. In a later analysis, TCR-TCR, TCR-HLA and TCR-CMV co-occurrence was scored with hypergeometric tests, and a repertoire-size bias correction was applied to TCR pairs. False discovery rates were estimated in a later analysis by permuting HLA or CMV assignments 20 times. In a later analysis, co-occurring TCRs were grouped using DBSCAN, with TCRdist sequence similarity added in when clustering inside HLA-allele-positive subsets. For co-occurrence clustering, repertoires with fewer than 30,000 or more than 120,000 public chains were excluded, along with 5 or 6 repertoires with anomalous nucleotide sharing. The source is immuneACCESS, and TCRdb retained only in-frame sequences with V and J called. Part of the clones is not carried over; for the studies checked, unresolved V genes explain less than half of this, and the remainder is unexplained. V and J calls and clone size are copied from that table; D and trimming were computed from the DNA. The table for this sample lists 180,000 or so clones; about three quarters of them were counted only once. The biggest ten clones account for 0.65% to 0.95% of the sample.

Details on this clone: The target of this receptor is not known. Per-nucleotide qualities are absent, and no much larger clonotype sits a single base away.

Specimen: PBMCs. The chain is made from TRBV2 and TRBJ1-4; a tentative D call is TRBD1 (5 bases match). This TCR was recovered from a female donor in good health and CMV-seronegative. The nucleotide sequence is given as TGTGCCAGCAATCCTCAGGGTGTTAGTGAAAAACTGTTTTTT. Its protein reads: CASNPQGVSEKLFF.